This T cell receptor beta chain was recorded in a study of T cell responses to AZD1222 COVID-19 vaccine. About this clone: What it recognizes is unknown.

Study outcomes and limitations: Only after the peak T cell response were repertoires sampled.

The data were produced by immunoSEQ multiplex PCR, yet TCRdb's version contains in-frame clones alone and is incomplete. The profile covers approximately 77,000 clones, with around 90% appearing a single time and under 5% taken by the ten largest. Germline CDR1 is SGHRS and CDR2 is YFSETQ. This CDR3 has 16 amino acids. Trimming took off 0 bases at V and 7 bases at J, with 20 bases between the two ends. This receptor was obtained from an adult who received the AZD1222 COVID-19 vaccine. The chain is built from TRBV5-1 and TRBJ2-7, with D possibly TRBD2 on 7 matching bases. The sample here was peripheral blood, taken 28 days after the second AZD1222 dose. CDR3 DNA: TGCGCCAGCAGCTTGGAGGGGGGCGGGAGCCTTAGGGAGCAGTACTTC. It yields the protein CASSLEGGGSLREQYF.